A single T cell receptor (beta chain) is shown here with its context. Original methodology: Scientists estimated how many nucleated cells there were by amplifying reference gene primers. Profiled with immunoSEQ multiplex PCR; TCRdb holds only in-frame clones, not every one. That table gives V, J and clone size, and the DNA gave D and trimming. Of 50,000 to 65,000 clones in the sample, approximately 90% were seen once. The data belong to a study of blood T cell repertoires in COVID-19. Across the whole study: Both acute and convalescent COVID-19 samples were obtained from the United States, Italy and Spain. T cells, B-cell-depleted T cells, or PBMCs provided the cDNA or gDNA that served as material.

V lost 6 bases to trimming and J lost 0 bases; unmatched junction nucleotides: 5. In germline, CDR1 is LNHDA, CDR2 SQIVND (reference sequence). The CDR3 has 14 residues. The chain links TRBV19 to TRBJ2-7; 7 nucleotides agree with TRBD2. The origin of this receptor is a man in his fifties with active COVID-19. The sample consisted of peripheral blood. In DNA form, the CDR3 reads TGTGCCAGTAGCCTAGCGGCCAGCTCCTACGAGCAGTACTTC. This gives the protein CASSLAASSYEQYF. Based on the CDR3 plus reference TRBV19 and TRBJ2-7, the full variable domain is DGGITQSPKYLFRKEGQNVTLSCEQNLNHDAMYWYRQDPGQGLRLIYYSQIVNDFQKGDIAEGYSVSREKKESFPLTVTSAQKNPTAFYLCASSLAASSYEQYFGPGTRLTVT.